A single sample is the source of the 30 T cell receptor beta chains below, sequenced in a study of cytomegalovirus exposure and HLA in healthy donors. This PCR relied on a set of 60 Vbeta primers and 13 Jbeta primers. The protocol was immunoSEQ multiplex PCR, while the TCRdb copy is restricted to in-frame clones and leaves out a portion. In the table there are approximately 170,000 clones, approximately 73% of which are singletons. Sequenced input: PBMCs. These TCRs come from a man aged 45-65 years in good health and CMV-seronegative.

This clone was detected a few times. The V and J genes are TRBV9 and TRBJ2-1; 9 bases fit TRBD2. Per germline, CDR1 SGDLS and CDR2 YYNGEE. The CDR3 is 16 residues long. V gave up 4 bases and J gave up 8 bases; unmatched junction bases: 13. CDR3 protein: CASSPQGAGGGDEQFF. The CDR3 nucleotides read TGTGCCAGCAGCCCTCAGGGAGCGGGGGGAGGGGATGAGCAGTTCTTC.

The V and J genes are TRBV28 and TRBJ1-4, with 8 nucleotides matching TRBD1. The CDR3 spans 15 residues. Per the germline V gene, CDR1 is MDHEN and CDR2 is SYDVKM. With 4 bases clipped from V and 8 bases from J, the junction kept 9 bases outside the gene matches. This chain's CDR3 is CASSWSGGNGEKLFF. The CDR3 DNA is TGTGCCAGCAGTTGGTCAGGGGGCAATGGAGAAAAACTGTTTTTT.

CDR3 in amino acids: CASGEGNQPQHF. Written as DNA, the CDR3 is TGTGCCAGCGGGGAGGGAAATCAGCCCCAGCATTTT. This rearrangement joins TRBV7-9 to TRBJ1-5, with D unresolved. Germline loops: CDR1 SEHNR, CDR2 FQNEAQ (reference sequence). The CDR3 totals 12 residues. V shed 8 bases and J shed 4 bases, with 9 bases lying between them.

V is TRBV2 and J is TRBJ2-7, with TRBD2 identical over 12 bases. V lost 6 bases, J lost 3 bases, and 9 bases stayed unmatched. The CDR3 has 16 amino acids. Germline loops: CDR1 SNHLY, CDR2 FYNNEI. The CDR3 DNA reads TGTGCCAGCAGACCCTTTGGGACTAGCGGGTTCTACGAGCAGTACTTC. This translates into CASRPFGTSGFYEQYF. Full variable domain (missing parts from reference TRBV2 and TRBJ2-7): EPEVTQTPSHQVTQMGQEVILRCVPISNHLYFYWYRQILGQKVEFLVSFYNNEISEKSEIFDDQFSVERPDGSNFTLKIRSTKLEDSAMYFCASRPFGTSGFYEQYFGPGTRLTVT.

The chain is built from TRBV5-4 and TRBJ2-3; 11 positions match TRBD2. Trimming cost V 3 bases and J 4 bases; bases outside gene matches: 7. The CDR3 consists of 16 residues. Germline V gives CDR1 SGHNT, CDR2 YYREEE (reference sequence). In DNA, the CDR3 is TGTGCCAGCAGCTCGACTAGCGGGGAAGAGCCAGATACGCAGTATTTT. Its protein is CASSSTSGEEPDTQYF.

The chain combines TRBV7-3 with TRBJ2-1, with a tentative D call TRBD1 (6 bases). Germline CDR1 reads SGHTA; CDR2 reads FQGTGA. V lost 5 bases, J lost 6 bases, and 20 bases lay in between. The length of the CDR3 is 16 residues. CDR3 residues: CASSPRSSGARNEQFF. DNA of the CDR3: TGTGCCAGCAGCCCGCGGTCGTCAGGGGCCCGCAATGAGCAGTTCTTC.

For the CDR3, the DNA is TGTGCCAGCGGACAGGGGACGGTCGAGCAGTTCTTC. Translation gives CASGQGTVEQFF. This chain connects TRBV28 to TRBJ2-1; 9 bases are shared with TRBD1. Germline loops: CDR1 MDHEN, CDR2 SYDVKM. This CDR3 region has 12 residues. The trim removed 8 bases at V and 10 bases at J, leaving 6 bases unmatched.

This clone was detected only a few times. V is TRBV5-4 and J is TRBJ2-3; 7 bases are a match to TRBD2. The CDR3 contains 14 residues. The germline gives CDR1 SGHNT, CDR2 YYREEE (reference sequence). With V trimmed by 3 bases and J by 3 bases, 4 bases remained unmatched. This CDR3 reads CASSYGGRTDTQYF. In DNA, the CDR3 is TGTGCCAGCAGCTACGGGGGGAGGACAGATACGCAGTATTTT. The full variable domain, in which reference TRBV5-4 and TRBJ2-3 provide the parts outside the CDR3, is ETGVTQSPTHLIKTRGQQVTLRCSSQSGHNTVSWYQQALGQGPQFIFQYYREEENGRGNFPPRFSGLQFPNYSSELNVNALELDDSALYLCASSYGGRTDTQYFGPGTRLTVL.

A few counts support this clone. The rearrangement joins TRBV4-1 to TRBJ1-5; the match to TRBD1 covers 10 bases. This CDR3 contains 18 residues. CDR1 and CDR2 from the germline V gene are MGHRA and YSYEKL. V lost 0 bases to trimming and J lost 0 bases; unmatched junction nucleotides: 5. CDR3 region: CASSQEGQGLNSNQPQHF. The CDR3 nucleotides are TGCGCCAGCAGCCAAGAGGGACAGGGGCTAAATAGCAATCAGCCCCAGCATTTT.

The chain uses TRBV5-1 and TRBJ2-1; tentatively, D is TRBD1 (5 bases). The CDR3 runs 14 residues. Germline V lookup: CDR1 SGHRS, CDR2 YFSETQ. The germline V and J ends were trimmed by 2 bases and 2 bases, with 8 bases remaining between them. The CDR3 is CASSFREPYNEQFF. For the CDR3, the DNA is TGCGCCAGCAGCTTCAGGGAACCCTACAATGAGCAGTTCTTC.

The gene calls are TRBV7-2 and TRBJ2-3, with D perhaps matching TRBD2 (6 bases). Trimming stripped 1 base from V and 2 bases from J, with 10 bases between. Looked up from germline, CDR1 is SGHTA and CDR2 is FQGNSA. The length of the CDR3 is 15 residues. This CDR3 is CASSLVGGFTDTQYF. The DNA for the CDR3 is TGTGCCAGCAGCTTAGTGGGGGGTTTCACAGATACGCAGTATTTT.

This clone has only a few counts. This chain links TRBV5-4 with TRBJ1-1; a possible D gene is TRBD1 (5 bases). Germline CDR1 and CDR2: SGHNT and YYREEE (reference sequence). The CDR3 length is 20 residues. V was clipped by 4 bases and J by 0 bases, with 28 bases between them. The CDR3 DNA reads TGTGCCAGCAGCGGCAACCTTGGGGGGACTCAGCGGAACATGAACACTGAAGCTTTCTTT. Translating it yields CASSGNLGGTQRNMNTEAFF.

This rearrangement joins TRBV27 to TRBJ2-2, with a weak D call TRBD1 (6 bases). The CDR3 is 13 residues long. Germline CDR1 reads MNHEY; CDR2 reads SMNVEV (reference sequence). V lost 4 bases to trimming and J lost 5 bases, with 8 bases between them. The CDR3 DNA sequence: TGTGCCAGCAGTTCACAGGGAACCGGGGAGCTGTTTTTT. Its protein is CASSSQGTGELFF.

This clone was seen a handful of times. The genes are TRBV5-6 and TRBJ2-7, with 8 bases aligning to TRBD1. V was pared by 4 bases and J by 7 bases, with 13 bases of the junction left unmatched. CDR1 is SGHDT and CDR2 is YYEEEE in the germline V gene. CDR3 length: 15 amino acids. The CDR3 nucleotides read TGTGCCAGCAGCAACCCCCTCAGGGGGCTAAGAGAGCAGTACTTC. Translated: CASSNPLRGLREQYF.

V usage is TRBV5-4 and J usage is TRBJ1-5, with D unresolved. V was clipped by 4 bases and J by 10 bases, with 18 bases between them. This CDR3 has 14 residues. Germline V CDR1 and CDR2: SGHNT, YYREEE (reference sequence). CDR3 residues: CASSQDGGGSPQHF. The CDR3 DNA follows: TGTGCCAGCAGCCAAGACGGAGGCGGGAGTCCCCAGCATTTT.

The chain joins TRBV11-3 to TRBJ1-5; 12 nucleotides line up with TRBD1. V trimming: 5 bases; J trimming: 3 bases; junction bases outside the gene matches: 11. This CDR3 is 18 amino acids long. Germline-derived CDR1 and CDR2 are SGHNT and YENEEA. This CDR3 is CASSPRDRGPTINQPQHF. The CDR3, as DNA: TGTGCCAGCAGCCCCCGGGACAGGGGGCCTACGATCAATCAGCCCCAGCATTTT.

This clone was observed once. The rearrangement joins TRBV7-9 to TRBJ1-2; 8 bases line up with TRBD1. This CDR3 is 15 amino acids long. After removal of 5 bases from V and 4 bases from J, the junction contained 9 bases not matched to a gene. CDR1 SEHNR and CDR2 FQNEAQ come from the germline V gene (reference sequence). This CDR3 is CASSLGQGGGYGYTF. The CDR3 DNA sequence: TGTGCCAGCAGCCTCGGACAGGGAGGTGGCTATGGCTACACCTTC.

The chain employs TRBV7-2 and TRBJ2-1; no clear D. The CDR3 runs 14 residues. CDR1 SGHTA and CDR2 FQGNSA come from the germline V gene. V was pared by 2 bases and J by 5 bases, with 10 bases between. CDR3 nucleotides: TGTGCCAGCAGCTTACTCTACAGAAACAATGAGCAGTTCTTC. Translating gives CASSLLYRNNEQFF. Looking up the rest from reference TRBV7-2 and TRBJ2-1 gives the full variable domain: GAGVSQSPSNKVTEKGKDVELRCDPISGHTALYWYRQSLGQGLEFLIYFQGNSAPDKSGLPSDRFSAERTGGSVSTLTIQRTQQEDSAVYLCASSLLYRNNEQFFGPGTRLTVL.

This rearrangement joins TRBV15 to TRBJ2-5, with 12 bases fitting TRBD1. Germline CDR1 LNHNV, CDR2 YYDKDF (reference sequence). This CDR3 comprises 16 residues. V was clipped by 1 base and J by 5 bases; unmatched bases: 5. In DNA form, the CDR3 reads TGTGCCACCAGCAGAGGGGACAGGGGGCTGGGGGAGACCCAGTACTTC. This translates into CATSRGDRGLGETQYF. The whole variable domain, filled in from reference TRBV15 and TRBJ2-5, reads DAMVIQNPRYQVTQFGKPVTLSCSQTLNHNVMYWYQQKSSQAPKLLFHYYDKDFNNEADTPDNFQSRRPNTSFCFLDIRSPGLGDTAMYLCATSRGDRGLGETQYFGPGTRLLVL.

The chain joins TRBV5-4 to TRBJ2-1, with 10 bases lining up with TRBD1. Trimming took 4 bases from V and 9 from J; bases not matched to a gene: 10. The CDR3 runs to 15 residues. CDR1 and CDR2 (germline): SGHNT, YYREEE (reference sequence). CDR3 nucleotides: TGTGCCAGCAGCGTTCGAACCGGGACAGGGGCTGAGCAGTTCTTC. Translation: CASSVRTGTGAEQFF.

This chain links TRBV7-2 with TRBJ1-1; perhaps TRBD1 as D (6 bases). There are 11 residues in the CDR3. The V gene lost 4 bases and the J gene lost 10 bases, with 10 bases spanning the gap. Germline loops: CDR1 SGHTA, CDR2 FQGNSA. CDR3 nucleotides: TGTGCCAGCAGCTGGGGGCCCGGAGCTTTCTTT. Amino acid sequence: CASSWGPGAFF. The full variable domain, rest sourced from reference TRBV7-2 and TRBJ1-1, is GAGVSQSPSNKVTEKGKDVELRCDPISGHTALYWYRQSLGQGLEFLIYFQGNSAPDKSGLPSDRFSAERTGGSVSTLTIQRTQQEDSAVYLCASSWGPGAFFGQGTRLTVV.

This clone was seen once. The gene calls are TRBV4-2 and TRBJ1-3; 9 bases fit TRBD1. The germline CDR1 and CDR2 sequences are LGHNA and YNFKEQ. The V segment lost 1 base and the J segment 0 bases; nucleotides outside the gene matches: 4. CDR3 size: 17 residues. The CDR3 DNA follows: TGTGCCAGCAGCCAAGCTGACAGGGGGATCTCTGGAAACACCATATATTTT. It specifies CASSQADRGISGNTIYF.

The rearrangement uses TRBV18 and TRBJ1-5, with D tentatively TRBD1 (6 bases). Looked up from germline, CDR1 is KGHSH and CDR2 is LQKENI. CDR3 length equals 16 residues. Deletions cut 2 bases from V and 3 bases from J, with 14 bases between. The CDR3 DNA follows: TGTGCCAGCTCACCAGTATCAGGGGTACCCAATCAGCCCCAGCATTTT. Protein: CASSPVSGVPNQPQHF.

V is TRBV28 and J is TRBJ1-2, with D tentatively TRBD1 (6 bases). The germline V gene has CDR1 MDHEN and CDR2 SYDVKM. V lost 6 bases, J lost 6 bases, and 11 bases lay in between. The CDR3 covers 12 residues. The CDR3 nucleotides read TGTGCCAGCAGCCACAGGGTTAATGGCTACACCTTC. Residues: CASSHRVNGYTF.

This clone was counted only a few times. The V and J genes are TRBV11-3 and TRBJ2-6; D is perhaps TRBD2 (5 bases). The CDR3 runs to 16 residues. V was clipped by 5 bases and J by 4 bases, with 15 bases between them. Germline values: CDR1 SGHNT, CDR2 YENEEA. CDR3 sequence: CASSPTISGGANVLTF. The CDR3, as DNA: TGTGCCAGCAGCCCAACGATAAGCGGCGGGGCCAACGTCCTGACTTTC.

The V and J genes are TRBV29-1 and TRBJ2-2; D call uncertain. The V end lost 4 bases, the J end lost 1 base, and 4 bases lay between the germline ends. Germline values: CDR1 SQVTM, CDR2 ANQGSEA. CDR3 length: 12 amino acids. CDR3 coding DNA: TGCAGCGTTGGACAGAACACCGGGGAGCTGTTTTTT. This encodes CSVGQNTGELFF.

This chain connects TRBV6-6 to TRBJ1-2; the D gene is possibly TRBD1 (5 bases). The CDR3 is made up of 14 amino acids. CDR1 and CDR2 (germline): MNHNY, SVGAGI (reference sequence). Trimming pared 5 bases from V and 8 bases from J, leaving 18 bases between. The CDR3 region is CASSPSKEGYGYTF. CDR3 sequence (DNA): TGTGCCAGCAGTCCCTCGAAGGAGGGGTACGGCTACACCTTC.

The rearrangement joins TRBV6-1 to TRBJ1-2; 7 bases fit TRBD1. Germline V CDR1 and CDR2: MNHNS, SASEGT. This CDR3 has 15 residues. After removal of 4 bases from V and 6 bases from J, the junction contained 11 bases not matched to a gene. The CDR3 DNA sequence: TGTGCCAGCAGTGCCCCAGGAAGGGGGCGGAATGGCTACACCTTC. Protein sequence: CASSAPGRGRNGYTF.

The chain carries TRBV14 and TRBJ2-3; 15 bases align to TRBD2. Germline assignment: CDR1 SGHDN and CDR2 FVKESK. The CDR3 extends over 16 amino acids. Germline trimming cut 3 bases from V and 4 bases from J; bases unmatched to any gene: 2. CDR3 bases: TGTGCCAGCAGCCAGAGGACTAGCGGGGGGGCAGATACGCAGTATTTT. Protein sequence: CASSQRTSGGADTQYF.

The genes are TRBV15 and TRBJ2-5; 7 bases line up with TRBD2. The J call may be wrong; the DNA end is better matched by TRBJ2-7. The CDR3 runs 14 residues. Looked up from germline, CDR1 is LNHNV and CDR2 is YYDKDF (reference sequence). The CDR3, as DNA: TGTGCCACCAGCAGAGGGGGGGGTTCCTACGAGCAGTACTTC. Translated, it gives CATSRGGGSYEQYF.